The T cell receptor beta chain under discussion was sequenced for a study of blood T cell repertoires in COVID-19. Study summary: COVID-19 samples from acute and convalescent phases originated in the United States, Italy and Spain.

Germline CDR1 MNHEY, CDR2 SVGAGI. The CDR3 is made up of 13 amino acids. V was clipped by 2 bases and J by 7 bases, with 11 bases between them. Libraries were prepared by immunoSEQ multiplex PCR; TCRdb keeps only in-frame clonotypes and omits some of them. The sample has 300,000 to 400,000 clones, roughly 88% seen once. Sequencing was carried out using peripheral blood. This clonotype was sampled from a woman aged 25 to 45 with COVID-19, enrolled during active disease. The rearrangement joins TRBV6-5 to TRBJ1-2, with a weak D call TRBD1 (6 bases). The CDR3 nucleotides are TGTGCCAGCAGTTACCAGGGGCCGGGTGGCTACACCTTC. Protein: CASSYQGPGGYTF.